A selection of T cell receptor beta chains follows, all from one sample in a study of liver allograft versus peripheral blood T cells. TCRdb re-analysed the reads in MiXCR, keeping a single row per CDR3 protein. The repertoire holds thousands of distinct CDR3 sequences, with 15% to 20% as singletons. Source of these receptors: a human patient who had a liver transplant. Part of the T cell pool may stem from the graft donor. Both conserved end residues are part of each CDR3. The D gene is left open where the match is weak. Rows give clone size only sometimes, using once, few, many, or a class for an expanded clone.

j_call v_call d_call clone_size cdr3_aa cdr3_nt
TRBJ2-7 TRBV20-1 TRBD1 . CSAAGTGAYEQYF TGCAGTGCTGCCGGGACAGGAGCCTACGAGCAGTACTTC
TRBJ2-3 TRBV6-5 . medium-sized CASSYQGSADTQYF TGTGCCAGCAGTTACCAGGGGTCCGCAGATACGCAGTATTTT
TRBJ1-5 TRBV30 TRBD1 . CAWSETGAPQPQHF TGTGCCTGGAGTGAAACAGGGGCACCTCAGCCCCAGCATTTT
TRBJ1-1 TRBV6-2/TRBV6-3 . many CASSYSKTEAFF TGTGCCAGCAGTTACTCTAAGACTGAAGCTTTCTTT
TRBJ1-1 TRBV7-2 . many CASSLGGDTEAFF TGTGCCAGCAGCTTAGGGGGGGACACTGAAGCTTTCTTT
TRBJ2-3 TRBV27 . many CASSLTRGTNTDTQYF TGTGCCAGCAGTTTGACCAGGGGTACAAACACAGATACGCAGTATTTT
TRBJ1-1 TRBV11-2 . . CASSSPLGGKQGWNTEAFF TGTGCCAGCAGCTCCCCCTTGGGGGGAAAACAGGGCTGGAACACTGAAGCTTTCTTT
TRBJ1-2 TRBV29-1 . medium-sized CSGLRENYGYTF TGCAGCGGTCTTCGGGAAAACTATGGCTACACCTTC
TRBJ1-3 TRBV6-5 . many CASSRIQGSGNTIYF TGTGCCAGCAGTCGGATCCAGGGTTCTGGAAACACCATATATTTT
TRBJ1-1 TRBV30 TRBD1 . CAWRSGQGTEAFF TGTGCCTGGAGATCGGGACAGGGAACTGAAGCTTTCTTT
TRBJ1-2 TRBV12-3/TRBV12-4 . . CASTRGNYGYTF TGTGCCAGCACGAGAGGAAACTATGGCTACACCTTC
TRBJ1-1 TRBV24-1 . many CATSPRRYTEAFF TGTGCCACCTCCCCCCGGAGATACACTGAAGCTTTCTTT
TRBJ1-1 TRBV14 . . CASSLRGNAFF TGTGCCAGCAGCTTAAGGGGAAACGCTTTCTTT
TRBJ1-2 TRBV20-1 . . CSARDEGNGYTF TGCAGTGCTAGAGATGAGGGTAATGGCTACACCTTC
TRBJ1-1 TRBV18 . . CASSPRRGQLENTEAFF TGTGCCAGCTCACCACGAAGAGGACAGTTAGAGAACACTGAAGCTTTCTTT
TRBJ1-1 TRBV20-1 . once CSAPPEVRNTEAFF TGCAGTGCTCCCCCCGAGGTGAGGAACACTGAAGCTTTCTTT
TRBJ1-2 TRBV19 . medium-sized CASGAGASYGYTF TGTGCCAGTGGGGCAGGTGCTAGCTATGGCTACACCTTC
TRBJ1-4 TRBV12-3/TRBV12-4 . . CASSVLNEKLFF TGTGCCAGCAGTGTCCTCAATGAAAAACTGTTTTTT
TRBJ1-2 TRBV6-6 . few CASRPETVRGYTF TGTGCCAGCAGGCCGGAGACAGTTAGAGGCTACACCTTC
TRBJ1-2 TRBV29-1 TRBD1 medium-sized CSVVPGAGGRYGYTF TGCAGCGTTGTCCCCGGGGCAGGGGGTCGATATGGCTACACCTTC
TRBJ1-2 TRBV10-3 . many CAINGQSDGYTF TGTGCCATCAATGGGCAGTCTGATGGCTACACCTTC
TRBJ1-5 TRBV6-5 TRBD1 medium-sized CASSPGTGNQPQHF TGTGCCAGCAGTCCCGGGACAGGTAATCAGCCCCAGCATTTT
TRBJ1-1 TRBV15 TRBD1 many CATSGGQLNTEAFF TGTGCCACCAGCGGGGGACAGTTGAACACTGAAGCTTTCTTT
TRBJ1-2 TRBV16 . few CASTPGNYGYTF TGTGCCAGCACCCCAGGGAACTATGGCTACACCTTC
TRBJ2-7 TRBV19 TRBD1 many CASSFGTGAYEQYF TGTGCCAGTAGTTTCGGGACAGGGGCCTACGAGCAGTACTTC
TRBJ1-4 TRBV29-1 . many CSVEVGEKLFF TGCAGCGTTGAAGTTGGGGAAAAACTGTTTTTT
TRBJ1-6 TRBV25-1 . . CASSGKGWNSPLHF TGTGCCAGCAGTGGTAAAGGGTGGAATTCACCCCTCCACTTT
TRBJ1-1 TRBV20-1 . . CSASMWSRSTEAFF TGCAGTGCTAGTATGTGGAGCCGGAGCACTGAAGCTTTCTTT
TRBJ2-3 TRBV7-9 . few CASSTGFTDTQYF TGTGCCAGCAGCACGGGGTTCACAGATACGCAGTATTTT
TRBJ1-1 TRBV6-6 . many CASLLTREGAEAFF TGTGCCAGCCTTCTAACCAGGGAAGGGGCTGAAGCTTTCTTT
TRBJ2-2 TRBV5-6 . . CASSLGRRRNTRELFF TGTGCCAGCAGCTTGGGGCGGAGGAGGAACACCAGGGAGCTGTTTTTT
TRBJ1-1 TRBV29-1 . medium-sized CSVAGQDYTEAFF TGCAGCGTTGCGGGGCAGGACTACACTGAAGCTTTCTTT
TRBJ1-1 TRBV9 . many CASSVVEGLTEAFF TGTGCCAGCAGCGTAGTGGAGGGTCTGACTGAAGCTTTCTTT
TRBJ2-7 TRBV11-2 . few CASSLGQGHSYEQYF TGTGCCAGCAGCTTAGGCCAGGGGCACTCCTACGAGCAGTACTTC
TRBJ2-7 TRBV3-1 TRBD2 once CASSQDQGRGAYEQYF TGTGCCAGCAGCCAAGATCAGGGGCGGGGGGCCTACGAGCAGTACTTC
TRBJ2-3 TRBV27 TRBD1 . CASSPQGTGPTDTQYF TGTGCCAGCAGTCCTCAGGGGACAGGACCCACAGATACGCAGTATTTT
TRBJ2-7 TRBV10-3 . . CAISDLTPTYEQYF TGTGCCATCAGTGACCTGACACCTACCTACGAGCAGTACTTC
TRBJ1-2 TRBV5-4 . many CASSLGRGGGNYGYTF TGTGCCAGCAGCTTGGGGCGGGGGGGCGGCAACTATGGCTACACCTTC
TRBJ1-2 TRBV7-2 TRBD1 . CASSLVGRGDYGYTF TGTGCCAGCAGCTTAGTGGGCAGGGGGGACTATGGCTACACCTTC
TRBJ1-1 TRBV19 TRBD1 many CASVRDRETTVNTEAFF TGTGCCAGTGTCCGGGACAGGGAGACAACTGTAAACACTGAAGCTTTCTTT
TRBJ1-2 TRBV29-1 . many CSAVTVYGYTF TGCAGCGCCGTTACAGTTTATGGCTACACCTTC
TRBJ1-5 TRBV27 . . CAGSFGGSNQPQHF TGTGCCGGCAGTTTCGGGGGAAGCAATCAGCCCCAGCATTTT
TRBJ1-2 TRBV10-3 TRBD1 . CAISDEGAEGYYGYTF TGTGCCATCAGTGATGAGGGGGCGGAGGGTTACTATGGCTACACCTTC
TRBJ1-2 TRBV27 TRBD1 many CASSQGAHGYTF TGTGCCAGCAGTCAGGGGGCTCATGGCTACACCTTC
TRBJ1-1 TRBV6-6 . large CASSPLRSGRGEAFF TGTGCCAGCTCACCACTGAGGTCGGGACGGGGTGAAGCTTTCTTT
TRBJ2-7 TRBV9 TRBD2 . CASSVSSGGAVEQYF TGTGCCAGCAGCGTCTCTAGCGGGGGGGCGGTCGAGCAGTACTTC
TRBJ1-2 TRBV7-2 . few CASSLGHNYGYTF TGTGCCAGCAGTTTGGGACATAACTATGGCTACACCTTC
TRBJ2-2 TRBV6-1 . many CASSEAVLAGANTGELFF TGTGCCAGCAGTGAAGCGGTCTTGGCGGGGGCAAACACCGGGGAGCTGTTTTTT
TRBJ1-5 TRBV5-5 . few CASSSTARSGNQPQHF TGTGCCAGCAGCTCCACTGCCAGGTCGGGGAATCAGCCCCAGCATTTT
TRBJ2-6 TRBV6-1 . . CASSVTGSSGANVLTF TGTGCCAGCAGCGTGACAGGTTCCTCTGGGGCCAACGTCCTGACTTTC